This T cell receptor (beta chain) was obtained from a study of CD8+ T cells in alopecia areata. Study-wide background: The study gave treated patients oral tofacitinib at 5 to 10 mg twice daily.

Following RNA extraction, reverse transcription yielded cDNA that acted as the sequencing template. TCRdb keeps only in-frame clones here, not all; method: immunoSEQ multiplex PCR. The sample gives some 180,000 clones, approximately 50% of which show up once; about 9.5% is in the top ten. Overall study results and limits: It was less clear whether patients shared TCRs than it was in mice, possibly because of HLA. An increase in clonality over normal scalp was evident in lesional scalp, especially alopecia totalis/universalis.

Remarks on this clone: Its antigen is undetermined.

Germline V gene lookup returns CDR1 MNHEY and CDR2 SMNVEV (reference sequence). This CDR3 contains 13 residues. V lost 3 bases and J 9 bases, leaving 9 bases between the germline ends. Noted treatment: oral pan-JAK inhibitor, 5-10 mg twice daily. Alopecia areata patients had lesional scalp punch biopsies and peripheral blood taken from them. The clonotype was recovered from a human donor with alopecia areata. This sequence joins TRBV27 and TRBJ1-6; D ambiguous. The sample consisted of CD8+ T cells sorted from blood, taken between weeks 51 and 54, from a patient treated with tofacitinib. The DNA of the CDR3 is TGTGCCAGCAGTTTGGAGGGTTTTTCACCCCTCCACTTT. Protein: CASSLEGFSPLHF.